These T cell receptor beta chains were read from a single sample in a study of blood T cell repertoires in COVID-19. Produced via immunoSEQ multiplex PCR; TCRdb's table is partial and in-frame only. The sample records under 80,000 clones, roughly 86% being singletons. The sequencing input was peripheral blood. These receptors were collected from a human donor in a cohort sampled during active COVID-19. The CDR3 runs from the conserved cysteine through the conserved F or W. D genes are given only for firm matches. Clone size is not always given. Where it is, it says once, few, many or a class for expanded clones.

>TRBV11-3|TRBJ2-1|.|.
CASSLDPLTRTEQFF
TGTGCCAGCAGCTTAGATCCCCTTACTAGGACCGAGCAGTTCTTC
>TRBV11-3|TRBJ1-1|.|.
CASSYLPLTGNTEAFF
TGTGCCAGCAGCTACCTCCCTTTGACAGGGAACACTGAAGCTTTCTTT
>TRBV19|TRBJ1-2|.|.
CASSMSAAYGYTF
TGTGCCAGTAGTATGTCGGCGGCCTATGGCTACACCTTC
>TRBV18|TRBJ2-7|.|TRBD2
CASSPSGSWYEQYF
TGTGCCAGCTCACCAAGCGGGAGCTGGTACGAGCAGTACTTC
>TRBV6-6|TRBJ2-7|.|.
CASKNGGNYEQYF
TGTGCCAGCAAGAACGGCGGGAATTACGAGCAGTACTTC
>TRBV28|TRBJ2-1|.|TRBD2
CASSLWTSGRVTNNEQFF
TGTGCCAGCAGTTTATGGACTAGCGGGAGGGTAACTAACAATGAGCAGTTCTTC
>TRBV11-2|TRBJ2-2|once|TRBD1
CASRQGGGGGELFF
TGTGCCAGCAGACAGGGGGGAGGTGGCGGGGAGCTGTTTTTT
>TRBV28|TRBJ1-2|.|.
CASSAFWTANYGYTF
TGTGCCAGCAGTGCTTTTTGGACAGCTAACTATGGCTACACCTTC
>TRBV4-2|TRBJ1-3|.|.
CASSQTQGTGNTIYF
TGTGCCAGCAGCCAAACACAGGGAACTGGAAACACCATATATTTT
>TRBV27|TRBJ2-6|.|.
CASSSHQGSSGANVLTF
TGTGCCAGCAGCTCACATCAGGGGAGCTCTGGGGCCAACGTCCTGACTTTC
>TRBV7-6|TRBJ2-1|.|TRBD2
CASSLAGTSGRVEQFF
TGTGCCAGCAGCTTAGCTGGGACTAGCGGGAGGGTTGAGCAGTTCTTC
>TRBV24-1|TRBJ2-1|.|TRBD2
CATSDQTSGSRNEQFF
TGTGCCACCAGTGATCAAACTAGCGGGAGCCGAAATGAGCAGTTCTTC
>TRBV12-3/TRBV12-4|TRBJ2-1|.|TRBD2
CASTREVGNEQFF
TGTGCCAGCACTCGGGAGGTCGGGAATGAGCAGTTCTTC
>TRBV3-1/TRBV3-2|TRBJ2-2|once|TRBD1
CASSLYRDRANTGELFF
TGTGCCAGCAGCCTTTACCGGGACAGAGCGAACACCGGGGAGCTGTTTTTT
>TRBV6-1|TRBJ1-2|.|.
CASSDGFWVGGYTF
TGTGCCAGCAGTGACGGGTTCTGGGTCGGTGGCTACACCTTC
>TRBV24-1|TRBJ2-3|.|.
CATSDEPSTDTQYF
TGTGCCACCAGTGATGAGCCTAGCACAGATACGCAGTATTTT
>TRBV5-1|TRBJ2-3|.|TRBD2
CASSFEGGPDTQYF
TGCGCCAGCAGCTTCGAGGGAGGGCCAGATACGCAGTATTTT
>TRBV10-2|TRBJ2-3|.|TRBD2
CASSDGPGRDTQYF
TGCGCCAGCAGTGACGGACCCGGGAGGGATACGCAGTATTTT
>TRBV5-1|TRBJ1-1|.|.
CASSLDTQGMEAFF
TGCGCCAGCAGCTTGGATACTCAGGGGATGGAAGCTTTCTTT
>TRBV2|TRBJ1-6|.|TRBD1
CASSERLGQGISLNSPLHF
TGTGCCAGCAGTGAACGGCTGGGACAGGGTATCTCCCTTAATTCACCCCTCCACTTT
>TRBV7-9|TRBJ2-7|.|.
CASSLMGGLYEQYF
TGTGCCAGCAGCTTAATGGGGGGTTTGTACGAGCAGTACTTC
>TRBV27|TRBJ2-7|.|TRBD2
CASLDLAGAREQYF
TGTGCCAGCCTGGACCTAGCGGGAGCGCGCGAGCAGTACTTC
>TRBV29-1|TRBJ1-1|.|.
CSGWTAEAFF
TGCAGCGGGTGGACTGCTGAAGCTTTCTTT
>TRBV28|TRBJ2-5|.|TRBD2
CASSFTGLGGETQYF
TGTGCCAGCAGTTTTACGGGACTAGGGGGAGAGACCCAGTACTTC
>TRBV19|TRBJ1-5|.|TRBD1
CASSMWQGDQPQHF
TGTGCCAGTAGTATGTGGCAGGGGGATCAGCCCCAGCATTTT
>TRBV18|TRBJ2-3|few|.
CASSPWRGRTDTQYF
TGTGCCAGCTCACCATGGAGGGGGCGGACAGATACGCAGTATTTT
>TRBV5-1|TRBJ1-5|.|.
CASSLEAGNQPQHF
TGCGCCAGCAGCCTAGAGGCGGGCAATCAGCCCCAGCATTTT
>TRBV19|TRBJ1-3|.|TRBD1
CASSPDRARGNTIYF
TGTGCCAGTAGCCCAGACAGGGCGAGAGGAAACACCATATATTTT
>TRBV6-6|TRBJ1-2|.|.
CASSQQQGPYGYTF
TGTGCCAGCAGCCAACAACAGGGACCCTATGGCTACACCTTC
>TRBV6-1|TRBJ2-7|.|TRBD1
CASSALDRGPPISYEQYF
TGTGCCAGCAGTGCCCTGGACAGGGGTCCTCCTATCTCCTACGAGCAGTACTTC
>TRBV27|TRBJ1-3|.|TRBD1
CASRGQGSGNTIYF
TGTGCCAGCAGGGGACAGGGTTCAGGAAACACCATATATTTT
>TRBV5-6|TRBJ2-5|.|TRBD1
CASSRDSDQETQYF
TGTGCCAGCAGCAGGGACAGCGATCAAGAGACCCAGTACTTC
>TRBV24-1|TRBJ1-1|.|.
CATGFGAEAFF
TGTGCCACGGGTTTCGGGGCTGAAGCTTTCTTT
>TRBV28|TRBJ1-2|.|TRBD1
CASSRTGPDYGYTF
TGTGCCAGCAGCCGGACAGGGCCGGACTATGGCTACACCTTC
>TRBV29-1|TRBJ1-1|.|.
CSVGGPSTEAFF
TGCAGCGTGGGGGGACCCTCAACTGAAGCTTTCTTT
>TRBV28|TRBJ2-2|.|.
CASSLGGSWREFDTGELFF
TGTGCCAGCAGTTTAGGTGGATCCTGGCGGGAATTCGACACCGGGGAGCTGTTTTTT
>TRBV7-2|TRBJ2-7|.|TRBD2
CASSPPGLASYEQYF
TGTGCCAGCAGCCCACCGGGACTAGCCTCCTACGAGCAGTACTTC
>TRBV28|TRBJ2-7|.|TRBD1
CAGGGQGAHEQYF
TGTGCCGGGGGGGGACAGGGGGCCCACGAGCAGTACTTC
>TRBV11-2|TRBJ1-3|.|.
CASSTGIGNTIYF
TGTGCCAGCAGTACAGGGATCGGAAACACCATATATTTT
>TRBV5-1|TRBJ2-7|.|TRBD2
CASSPDPGLAGGHEQYF
TGCGCCAGCAGCCCGGACCCGGGACTAGCGGGAGGTCACGAGCAGTACTTC
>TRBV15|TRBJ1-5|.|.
CATSRDTSFNNQPQHF
TGTGCCACCAGCAGAGATACCAGTTTTAACAATCAGCCCCAGCATTTT
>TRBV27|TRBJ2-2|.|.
CASSFSWNTGELFF
TGTGCCAGCAGTTTTAGCTGGAACACCGGGGAGCTGTTTTTT
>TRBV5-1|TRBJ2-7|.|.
CASSLDIYEQYF
TGCGCCAGCAGCTTGGACATTTACGAGCAGTACTTC
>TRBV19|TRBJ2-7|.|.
CASRRNSEQYF
TGTGCCAGTAGGAGAAACAGCGAGCAGTACTTC
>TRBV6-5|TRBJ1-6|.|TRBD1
CASRPQGQVNSPLHF
TGTGCCAGCAGGCCACAGGGGCAGGTTAATTCACCCCTCCACTTT
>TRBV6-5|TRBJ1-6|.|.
CASSSGVHSPLHF
TGTGCCAGCAGTTCAGGGGTGCATTCACCCCTCCACTTT
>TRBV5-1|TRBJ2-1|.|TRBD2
CASSLGRTSGSRGQFF
TGCGCCAGCAGTCTGGGACGGACTAGCGGGAGTCGGGGACAGTTCTTC
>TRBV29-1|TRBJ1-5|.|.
CSVGQNSNQPQHF
TGCAGCGTTGGACAGAATAGCAATCAGCCCCAGCATTTT